Following are 6 T cell receptor beta chains from one sample sequenced in a study of early T cells in non-severe SARS-CoV-2 infection (TCRdb year 2021). Library method: 5' RACE. Sequencing was carried out with a NextSeq 500. TCRdb reanalyzed the raw reads on its own, using fastp at Q25 for trimming and MiXCR for clone calling, and kept in-frame beta chains. Each CDR3 protein appears once, grouped with its most common genes and DNA. Here the sample has tens of thousands of distinct CDR3 sequences; 5.5% to 6.5% occur a single time. The ten most abundant clones make up approximately 13% of the sample. Sequencing was done on a sample of whole blood. Source of these receptors: an adult who was a healthcare worker with PCR-confirmed SARS-CoV-2 infection or an uninfected control (not recorded which).

This clonotype appeared a few times. The rearrangement joins TRBV19 to TRBJ2-1; 11 nucleotides match TRBD2. The V gene's germline CDR1 is LNHDA and CDR2 SQIVND (reference sequence). This CDR3 has 17 amino acids. Trimming at V came to 0 bases and at J to 3 bases, leaving 4 bases not matched to a gene. CDR3 loop: CASSIDSGGGNYNEQFF. DNA for the CDR3: TGTGCCAGTAGTATAGATAGCGGGGGGGGCAACTACAATGAGCAGTTCTTC.

Many counts were recorded for this clonotype. V and J are TRBV20-1 and TRBJ1-6; 11 nucleotides align to TRBD1. Germline V gene lookup returns CDR1 DFQATT and CDR2 SNEGSKA (reference sequence). This CDR3 has 15 residues. Germline trimming cut 0 bases from V and 7 bases from J; bases unmatched to any gene: 2. The CDR3 DNA is TGCAGTGCTAGAGACTGGGACAGGGGGAATTCACCCCTCCACTTT. Its protein product is CSARDWDRGNSPLHF.

This chain connects TRBV3-1 to TRBJ1-5; D remains unclear. Germline values: CDR1 LGHDT, CDR2 YNNKEL (reference sequence). Trimming shortened V by 3 bases and J by 7 bases, and 10 bases separated the two germline ends. This CDR3 contains 13 residues. CDR3 DNA: TGTGCCAGCAGCCAGGGTCCCGGGCAGCCCCAGCATTTT. Translation: CASSQGPGQPQHF.

This clonotype was counted ten times or more. The V gene is TRBV12-3 or TRBV12-4, the J gene TRBJ1-5; possibly TRBD1 for D (6 bases). This CDR3 has 16 amino acids. V lost 2 bases and J 4 bases, leaving 15 bases between the germline ends. The CDR3 DNA is TGTGCCAGCAGTTTATCCGACAGGACGATTAATCAGCCCCAGCATTTT. Its translation: CASSLSDRTINQPQHF.

The table lists this clonotype with many counts. V usage is TRBV2 and J usage is TRBJ1-6, with D possibly matching TRBD1 (6 bases). Trimming stripped 3 bases from V and 8 bases from J, with 8 bases between. Germline V lookup: CDR1 SNHLY, CDR2 FYNNEI. The length of the CDR3 is 13 residues. In DNA, the CDR3 is TGTGCCAGCAGTGATAGGGGGGATTCACCCCTCCACTTT. This encodes CASSDRGDSPLHF.

This clonotype was seen at least ten times. This rearrangement joins TRBV20-1 to TRBJ2-7; no reliable D call. V was clipped by 5 bases and J by 0 bases, with 14 bases between them. This CDR3 is built from 14 residues. From germline, CDR1 is DFQATT and CDR2 SNEGSKA (reference sequence). The DNA of the CDR3 is TGCAGTGCTCTGCAAGACCTTCGCTCCTACGAGCAGTACTTC. Encoded protein: CSALQDLRSYEQYF.